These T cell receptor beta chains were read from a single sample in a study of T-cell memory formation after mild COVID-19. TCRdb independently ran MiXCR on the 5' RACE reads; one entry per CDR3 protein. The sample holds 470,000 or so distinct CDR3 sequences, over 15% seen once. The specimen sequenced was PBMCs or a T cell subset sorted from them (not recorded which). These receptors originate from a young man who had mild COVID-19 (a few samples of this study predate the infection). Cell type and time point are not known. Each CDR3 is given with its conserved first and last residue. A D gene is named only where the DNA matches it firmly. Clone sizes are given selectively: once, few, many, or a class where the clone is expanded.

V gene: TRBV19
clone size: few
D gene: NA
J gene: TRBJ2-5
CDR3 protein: CASSMVFGGETQYF
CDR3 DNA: TGTGCCAGTAGTATGGTATTCGGGGGAGAGACCCAGTACTTC

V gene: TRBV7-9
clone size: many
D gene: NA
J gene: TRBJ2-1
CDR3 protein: CASSPQNEQFF
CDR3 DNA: TGTGCCAGCAGCCCCCAGAATGAGCAGTTCTTC

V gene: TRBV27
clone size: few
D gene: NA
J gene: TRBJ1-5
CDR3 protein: CASSLKPGLNQPQHF
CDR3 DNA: TGTGCCAGCAGTTTAAAACCAGGCCTAAATCAGCCCCAGCATTTT

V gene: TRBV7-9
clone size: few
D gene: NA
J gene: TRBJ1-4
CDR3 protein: CASSLEAVGEKLFF
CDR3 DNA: TGTGCCAGCAGCTTAGAGGCAGTTGGAGAAAAACTGTTTTTT

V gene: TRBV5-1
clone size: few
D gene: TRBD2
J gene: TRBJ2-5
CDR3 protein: CASSLGTSGYQETQYF
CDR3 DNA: TGCGCCAGCAGCTTAGGGACTAGCGGCTACCAAGAGACCCAGTACTTC

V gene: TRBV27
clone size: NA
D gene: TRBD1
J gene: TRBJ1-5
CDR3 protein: CASSLNRGRQPQHF
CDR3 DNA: TGTGCCAGCAGTTTAAACAGGGGGCGTCAGCCCCAGCATTTT

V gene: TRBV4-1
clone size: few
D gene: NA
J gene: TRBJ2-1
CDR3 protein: CASRRARNSYNEQFF
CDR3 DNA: TGCGCCAGCCGCCGGGCGAGAAACTCCTACAATGAGCAGTTCTTC

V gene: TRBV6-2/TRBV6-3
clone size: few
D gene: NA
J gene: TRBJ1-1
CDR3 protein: CASSPGLPGSTEAFF
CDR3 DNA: TGTGCCAGCAGTCCCGGACTGCCAGGGAGCACTGAAGCTTTCTTT

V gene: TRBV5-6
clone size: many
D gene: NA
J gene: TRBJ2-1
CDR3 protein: CASSRSSYNEQFF
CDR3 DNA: TGTGCCAGCAGCAGGAGCTCCTACAATGAGCAGTTCTTC

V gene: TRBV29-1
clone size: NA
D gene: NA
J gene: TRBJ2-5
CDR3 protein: CSVEGRAKETQYF
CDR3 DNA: TGCAGCGTTGAAGGTAGGGCCAAAGAGACCCAGTACTTC

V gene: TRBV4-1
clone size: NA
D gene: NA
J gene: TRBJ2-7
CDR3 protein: CASSLVYKASYEQYF
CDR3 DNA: TGCGCCAGCAGCCTGGTTTACAAGGCCTCCTACGAGCAGTACTTC

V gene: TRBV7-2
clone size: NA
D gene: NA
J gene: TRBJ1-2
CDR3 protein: CASSSRTPERNYGYTF
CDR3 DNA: TGTGCCAGCAGCTCAAGAACCCCGGAGCGTAACTATGGCTACACCTTC

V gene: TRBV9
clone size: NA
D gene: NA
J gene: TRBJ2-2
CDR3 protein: CASSVGGLNTGELFF
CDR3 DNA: TGTGCCAGCAGCGTTGGGGGGCTGAACACCGGGGAGCTGTTTTTT

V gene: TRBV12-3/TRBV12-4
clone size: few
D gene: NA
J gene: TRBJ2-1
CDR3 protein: CASSLSRTNNEQFF
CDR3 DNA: TGTGCCAGCAGTTTGTCTCGGACTAACAATGAGCAGTTCTTC

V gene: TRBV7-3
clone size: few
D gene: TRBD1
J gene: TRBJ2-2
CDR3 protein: CASSTYGQGPQGAELFF
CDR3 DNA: TGTGCCAGCAGCACTTACGGACAGGGTCCCCAAGGCGCGGAGCTGTTTTTT

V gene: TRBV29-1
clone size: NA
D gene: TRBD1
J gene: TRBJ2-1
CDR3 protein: CSVEDPRDRGDNEQFF
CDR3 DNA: TGCAGCGTTGAAGATCCTAGGGACAGGGGGGACAATGAGCAGTTCTTC

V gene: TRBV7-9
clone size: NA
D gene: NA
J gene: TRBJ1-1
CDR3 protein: CASSLEHGNTEAFF
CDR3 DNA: TGTGCCAGCAGCTTAGAGCACGGAAACACTGAAGCTTTCTTT

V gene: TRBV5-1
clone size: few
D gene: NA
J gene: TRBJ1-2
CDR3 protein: CASSFGQLPNYGYTF
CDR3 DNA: TGCGCCAGCAGCTTCGGACAGCTCCCTAACTATGGCTACACCTTC

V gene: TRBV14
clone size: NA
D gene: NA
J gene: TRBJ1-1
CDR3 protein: CASSRLGVTEAFF
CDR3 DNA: TGTGCCAGCAGCCGCTTAGGGGTCACTGAAGCTTTCTTT

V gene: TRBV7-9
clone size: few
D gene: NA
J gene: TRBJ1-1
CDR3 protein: CASTSPTVWRNTEAFF
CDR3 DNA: TGTGCCAGCACCTCACCGACCGTATGGAGAAACACTGAAGCTTTCTTT

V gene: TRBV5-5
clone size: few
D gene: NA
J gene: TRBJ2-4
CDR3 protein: CASSPRGWGAAKNIQYF
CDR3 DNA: TGTGCCAGCAGCCCCCGGGGTTGGGGTGCGGCCAAAAACATTCAGTACTTC

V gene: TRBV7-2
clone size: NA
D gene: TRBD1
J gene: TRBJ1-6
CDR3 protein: CASSPGTGHSPLHF
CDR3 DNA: TGTGCCAGCAGCCCTGGGACAGGGCATTCACCCCTCCACTTT

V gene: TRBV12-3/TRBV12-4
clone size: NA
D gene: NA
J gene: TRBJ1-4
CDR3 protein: CASSPHPGAGEKLFF
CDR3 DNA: TGTGCCAGCAGCCCTCATCCAGGGGCGGGTGAAAAACTGTTTTTT

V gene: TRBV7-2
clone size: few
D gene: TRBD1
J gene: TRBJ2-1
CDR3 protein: CASSLDRVYEQFF
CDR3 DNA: TGTGCCAGCAGCCTAGACAGGGTCTATGAGCAGTTCTTC

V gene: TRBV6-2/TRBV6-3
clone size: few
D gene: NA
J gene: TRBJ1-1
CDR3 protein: CASSGRGEAFF
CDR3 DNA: TGTGCCAGCAGTGGGCGCGGTGAAGCTTTCTTT

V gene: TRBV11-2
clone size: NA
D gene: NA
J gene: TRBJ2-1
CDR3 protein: CASSHQLSRSQNNEQFF
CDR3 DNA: TGTGCCAGCAGCCATCAGCTTAGTAGATCGCAGAACAATGAGCAGTTCTTC

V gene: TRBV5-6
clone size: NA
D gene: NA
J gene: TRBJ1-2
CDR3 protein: CASSSQSGRFGYTF
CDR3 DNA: TGTGCCAGCAGTTCTCAGTCCGGAAGGTTTGGCTACACCTTC

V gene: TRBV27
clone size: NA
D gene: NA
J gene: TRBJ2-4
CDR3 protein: CASSLSGWDNIQYF
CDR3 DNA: TGTGCCAGCAGTTTGTCCGGATGGGATAACATTCAGTACTTC

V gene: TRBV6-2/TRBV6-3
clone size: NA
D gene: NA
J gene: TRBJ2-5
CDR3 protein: CASSYSKGLHYF
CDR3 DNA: TGTGCCAGCAGTTACTCGAAGGGTCTGCACTACTTC

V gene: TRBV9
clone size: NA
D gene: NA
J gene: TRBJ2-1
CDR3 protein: CASSPRGFEQRQFF
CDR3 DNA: TGTGCCAGCAGCCCTCGGGGGTTTGAGCAGAGGCAGTTCTTC

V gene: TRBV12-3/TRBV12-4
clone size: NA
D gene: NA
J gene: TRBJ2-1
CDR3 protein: CASSLVGGGGNEQFF
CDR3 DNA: TGTGCCAGCAGTTTAGTCGGGGGTGGGGGCAATGAGCAGTTCTTC

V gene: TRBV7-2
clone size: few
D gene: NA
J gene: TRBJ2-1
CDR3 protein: CASSLGLPAYNEQFF
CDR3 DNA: TGTGCCAGCAGCTTAGGGCTGCCCGCATACAATGAGCAGTTCTTC

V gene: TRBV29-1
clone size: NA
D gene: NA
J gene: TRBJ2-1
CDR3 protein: CSGGTEGQFF
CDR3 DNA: TGCAGCGGGGGGACCGAGGGGCAGTTCTTC

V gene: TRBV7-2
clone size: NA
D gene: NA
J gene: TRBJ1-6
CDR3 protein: CDSSPSRGAGGNSPLHF
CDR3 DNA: TGTGACAGCAGCCCAAGTCGGGGGGCAGGAGGTAATTCACCCCTCCACTTT

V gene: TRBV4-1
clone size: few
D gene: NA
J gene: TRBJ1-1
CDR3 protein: CASSPRSSLNTEAFF
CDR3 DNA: TGCGCCAGCAGCCCTCGGTCCTCTCTGAACACTGAAGCTTTCTTT

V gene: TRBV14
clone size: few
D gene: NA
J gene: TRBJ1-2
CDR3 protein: CASSQELANGGYTF
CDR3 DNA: TGTGCCAGCAGCCAAGAACTAGCCAACGGGGGCTACACCTTC

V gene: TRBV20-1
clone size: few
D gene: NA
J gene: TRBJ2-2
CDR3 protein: CSARDPSNTGELFF
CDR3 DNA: TGCAGTGCTAGAGACCCGTCGAACACCGGGGAGCTGTTTTTT

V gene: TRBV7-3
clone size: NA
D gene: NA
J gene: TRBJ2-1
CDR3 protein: CASSLSTGYYNEQFF
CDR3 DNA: TGTGCCAGCAGCTTATCGACGGGGTACTACAATGAGCAGTTCTTC

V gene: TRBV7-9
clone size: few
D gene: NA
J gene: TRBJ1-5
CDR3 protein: CASSPSPGGGGSNQPQHF
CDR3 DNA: TGTGCCAGCAGCCCCTCTCCGGGGGGCGGGGGGAGCAATCAGCCCCAGCATTTT

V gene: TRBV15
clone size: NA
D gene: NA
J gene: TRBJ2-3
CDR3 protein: CATSRGQSTDTQYF
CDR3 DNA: TGTGCCACCAGCAGAGGACAGAGCACAGATACGCAGTATTTT

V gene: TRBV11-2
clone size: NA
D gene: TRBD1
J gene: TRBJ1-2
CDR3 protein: CASSGVRDRDNYGYTF
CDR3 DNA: TGTGCCAGCAGCGGAGTCCGGGACAGGGATAACTATGGCTACACCTTC

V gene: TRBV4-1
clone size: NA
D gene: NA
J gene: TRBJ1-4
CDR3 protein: CASKEAGLNEKLFF
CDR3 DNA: TGCGCCAGCAAAGAGGCAGGTCTTAATGAAAAACTGTTTTTT

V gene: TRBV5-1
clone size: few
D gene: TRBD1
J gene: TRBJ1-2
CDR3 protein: CASTPSRGENGYTF
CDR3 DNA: TGCGCCAGCACTCCTTCCAGGGGGGAGAATGGCTACACCTTC

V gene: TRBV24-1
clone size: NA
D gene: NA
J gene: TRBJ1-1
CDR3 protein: CATQGVQNTEAFF
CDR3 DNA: TGTGCCACCCAAGGGGTACAGAACACTGAAGCTTTCTTT

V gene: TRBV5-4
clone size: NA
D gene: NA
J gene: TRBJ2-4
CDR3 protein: CASSLDRRVNIQYF
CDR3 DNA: TGTGCCAGCAGCTTGGACCGCAGGGTCAACATTCAGTACTTC

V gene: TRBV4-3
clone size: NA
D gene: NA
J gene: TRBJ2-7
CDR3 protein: CASSQEDRRKLYEQYF
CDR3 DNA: TGCGCCAGCAGCCAGGAGGACCGACGGAAACTCTACGAGCAGTACTTC

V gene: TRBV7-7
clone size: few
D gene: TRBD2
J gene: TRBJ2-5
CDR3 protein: CASSRGLAGAKETQYF
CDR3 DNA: TGTGCCAGCAGCCGAGGACTAGCGGGGGCTAAAGAGACCCAGTACTTC

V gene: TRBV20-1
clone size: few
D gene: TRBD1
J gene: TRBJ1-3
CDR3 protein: CSARGPGQGMGNTIYF
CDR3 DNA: TGCAGTGCTAGAGGCCCGGGACAGGGAATGGGAAACACCATATATTTT

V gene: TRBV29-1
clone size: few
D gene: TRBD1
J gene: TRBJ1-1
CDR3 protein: CSVWDRGTFF
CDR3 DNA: TGCAGCGTTTGGGACAGGGGGACTTTCTTT

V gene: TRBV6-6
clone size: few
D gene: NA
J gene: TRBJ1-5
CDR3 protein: CASSYPRGATTYSNQPQHF
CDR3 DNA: TGTGCCAGCAGTTACCCACGGGGGGCTACAACTTATAGCAATCAGCCCCAGCATTTT

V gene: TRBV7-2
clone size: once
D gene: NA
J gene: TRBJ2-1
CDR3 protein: CASSGPGEQFF
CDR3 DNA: TGTGCCAGCAGCGGGCCAGGTGAGCAGTTCTTC

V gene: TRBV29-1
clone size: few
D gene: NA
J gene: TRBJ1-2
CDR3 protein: CSVRTDGNYGYTF
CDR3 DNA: TGCAGCGTTCGAACGGATGGTAACTATGGCTACACCTTC